This entry concerns a single T cell receptor beta chain. Methods used by the authors: Cell counts per sample came from amplifying reference gene primers. TCRdb keeps only in-frame clones here, not all; method: immunoSEQ multiplex PCR. D and trimming were read from the DNA, whereas the V and J calls and clone size are those reported in that table. Of more than 200,000 clones listed, more than 65% are singletons. This entry belongs to a study of blood T cell repertoires in COVID-19. Study in general: The samples span acute and convalescent COVID-19 from the United States, Italy and Spain. The cDNA or gDNA used as material had been derived from T cells, B-cell-depleted T cells, or PBMCs.

The sample was peripheral blood. The receptor comes from a middle-aged woman with active or convalescent COVID-19.

The DNA of the CDR3 is TGTGCCAGCAGCCCGGACAGTTCGAACCTCTATGGCTACACCTTC. Its translation: CASSPDSSNLYGYTF. The rearrangement uses TRBV5-6 and TRBJ1-2; TRBD1 might be the D (6 bases). The V end was cut by 4 bases, the J end by 4 bases, with 17 bases between. Looked up from germline, CDR1 is SGHDT and CDR2 is YYEEEE. This CDR3 is built from 15 residues.